These 24 T cell receptor beta chains share one sample of origin, sequenced in a study of chronic HIV infection and antiretroviral therapy. TCRdb re-called the 5' RACE reads through MiXCR, storing one row per CDR3 protein. The repertoire holds 30,000 to 45,000 distinct CDR3 sequences, around 8.7% seen once, with 2.9% in the top ten. The specimen sequenced was peripheral blood. Every receptor here comes from an adult who had HIV and had not received antiretroviral therapy, or was an uninfected healthy control (not recorded which).

Here the CDR3 reads CASSPGLARPSYNEQFF. The CDR3 DNA sequence: TGTGCCAGCAGCCCGGGACTAGCCCGGCCGTCCTACAATGAGCAGTTCTTC. The genes are TRBV7-2 and TRBJ2-1; 9 bases are a match to TRBD2. With V trimmed by 5 bases and J by 1 base, 9 bases remained unmatched. The length of the CDR3 is 17 residues. From germline, CDR1 is SGHTA and CDR2 FQGNSA.

Many counts were recorded for this clonotype. This rearrangement joins TRBV6-5 to TRBJ2-1, with D hard to call. There are 14 residues in the CDR3. Germline CDR1 reads MNHEY; CDR2 reads SVGAGI. Trimming left V 3 bases short and J 2 bases short, with 8 bases between. Here the CDR3 DNA reads TGTGCCAGCAGTTATTCCGGGCCCTACAATGAGCAGTTCTTC. This codes for CASSYSGPYNEQFF.

In its sample, this clonotype was seen a few times. DNA for the CDR3: TGTGCCAGCAGCCGGGCAAGCACAGATACGCAGTATTTT. Protein sequence: CASSRASTDTQYF. The V and J genes are TRBV3-1 and TRBJ2-3; no clear D. Trimming took off 4 bases at V and 0 bases at J, with 5 bases between the two ends. The CDR3 length is 13 residues. Looked up from germline, CDR1 is LGHDT and CDR2 is YNNKEL (reference sequence).

This clonotype occurred many times. This rearrangement joins TRBV28 to TRBJ2-3, with TRBD1 identical over 7 bases. The CDR3 has 14 amino acids. CDR1 is MDHEN and CDR2 is SYDVKM in the germline V gene. After removal of 3 bases from V and 2 bases from J, the junction contained 2 bases not matched to a gene. In DNA, the CDR3 is TGTGCCAGCAGTTTTGAGGGGGCCACAGATACGCAGTATTTT. It yields the protein CASSFEGATDTQYF.

The gene calls are TRBV6-2 or TRBV6-3 and TRBJ1-1, with D unclear. Between the trimmed V and J ends, which lost 5 bases and 0 bases, there was a span of 4 bases. This CDR3 comprises 12 residues. CDR1 MNHEY and CDR2 SVGEGT come from the germline V gene. CDR3 amino acids: CASSDLNTEAFF. CDR3 bases: TGTGCCAGCAGTGACTTGAACACTGAAGCTTTCTTT.

The sample holds a few counts of this clonotype. The rearrangement links TRBV2 to TRBJ1-1; no clear D gene. Germline V gene data show CDR1 as SNHLY and CDR2 as FYNNEI. This CDR3 is built from 12 residues. V lost 6 bases to trimming and J lost 1 base, with 6 bases between them. The CDR3 DNA follows: TGTGCCAGCAGGGAGGCGAACACTGAAGCTTTCTTT. Translation gives CASREANTEAFF.

There are many counts of this clonotype. This chain uses TRBV6-2 or TRBV6-3 with TRBJ2-3; 7 bases line up with TRBD1. The length of the CDR3 is 14 residues. V lost 6 bases to trimming and J lost 4 bases; unmatched junction nucleotides: 7. Germline loops: CDR1 MNHEY, CDR2 SVGEGT. The chain's CDR3 is CASSKDRAPDTQYF. CDR3 DNA: TGTGCCAGCAGCAAAGACAGGGCCCCAGATACGCAGTATTTT.

J is TRBJ1-5 and V is TRBV10-3; the D gene is possibly TRBD1 (5 bases). V lost 4 bases, J lost 7 bases, and 14 bases lay in between. The CDR3 contains 14 residues. In germline, CDR1 is ENHRY, CDR2 SYGVKD. This CDR3 reads CAISAQGLEQPQHF. In DNA form, the CDR3 reads TGTGCCATCAGTGCCCAGGGATTGGAGCAGCCCCAGCATTTT.

This clonotype showed up many times. This sequence joins TRBV4-3 and TRBJ2-3; a possible D gene is TRBD2 (5 bases). Germline V gives CDR1 LGHNA, CDR2 YSLEER. Trimming took off 1 base at V and 2 bases at J, with 10 bases between the two ends. CDR3 size: 15 residues. This chain's CDR3 is CASSQVPGYTDTQYF. The CDR3 DNA follows: TGCGCCAGCAGCCAAGTTCCGGGGTACACAGATACGCAGTATTTT.

Many counts were recorded for this clonotype. V gene TRBV9 combines with J gene TRBJ2-3; D gene unclear. CDR3 length equals 11 residues. V was cut by 4 bases and J by 2 bases, with 2 bases left in between. CDR1 is SGDLS and CDR2 is YYNGEE in the germline V gene. CDR3 sequence: CASSTTDTQYF. Written as DNA, the CDR3 is TGTGCCAGCAGCACCACAGATACGCAGTATTTT.

This clonotype was detected ten times or more. This CDR3 reads CASSPNGQGGDEQFF. CDR3 nucleotide sequence: TGTGCCAGCTCACCAAACGGACAGGGAGGGGATGAGCAGTTCTTC. V and J are TRBV18 and TRBJ2-1; tentatively, D is TRBD1 (8 bases). Germline V gene lookup returns CDR1 KGHSH and CDR2 LQKENI. Trimming cost V 2 bases and J 8 bases, with 16 bases left between them. This CDR3 region has 15 residues.

In this sample, this clonotype turned up many times. The rearrangement uses TRBV28 and TRBJ2-2, with D possibly being TRBD2 (6 bases). The CDR3 totals 16 residues. The V gene's germline CDR1 is MDHEN and CDR2 SYDVKM. The germline V and J ends were trimmed by 5 bases and 5 bases, with 18 bases remaining between them. The CDR3: CASSPVRLARTGELFF. In DNA, the CDR3 is TGTGCCAGCAGTCCTGTGAGGCTAGCGAGAACCGGGGAGCTGTTTTTT.

Ten or more counts support this clonotype. The rearrangement joins TRBV5-1 to TRBJ2-1; the match to TRBD2 covers 11 bases. J was trimmed by 8 bases and V by 0 bases; bases with no gene match: 10. This CDR3 is 17 amino acids long. Germline loops: CDR1 SGHRS, CDR2 YFSETQ. The CDR3: CASSLAWTTSGIDEQFF. The CDR3 DNA reads TGCGCCAGCAGCTTGGCTTGGACGACTAGCGGGATAGATGAGCAGTTCTTC.

This clonotype was counted a few times. This chain uses TRBV28 with TRBJ1-2, with D perhaps TRBD1 (6 bases). This CDR3 is 15 amino acids long. V was trimmed by 5 bases and J by 4 bases, leaving 17 bases between them. CDR1 and CDR2 from the germline V gene are MDHEN and SYDVKM. This chain's CDR3 is CASSLRGYIPYGYTF. CDR3 in DNA: TGTGCCAGCAGTCTCAGGGGCTACATCCCCTATGGCTACACCTTC.

This clonotype showed up many times. CDR3 residues: CASSFFSSNTGELFF. As DNA, the CDR3 is TGCGCCAGCAGCTTTTTTTCTAGCAACACCGGGGAGCTGTTTTTT. The chain recombines TRBV5-1 with TRBJ2-2; D might be TRBD2 (5 bases). Per the germline V gene, CDR1 is SGHRS and CDR2 is YFSETQ. V lost 2 bases to trimming and J lost 2 bases, with 10 bases between them. CDR3 length equals 15 residues.

In its sample, this clonotype was seen a few times. The chain recombines TRBV29-1 with TRBJ2-5; no firm D call. The CDR3 contains 14 residues. V gave up 4 bases and J gave up 2 bases, with 14 bases separating them. Germline V lookup: CDR1 SQVTM, CDR2 ANQGSEA. CDR3 sequence (DNA): TGCAGCGTTGCGGTGCAGTCACCGCAAGAGACCCAGTACTTC. Translated, it gives CSVAVQSPQETQYF.

This clonotype has a count of ten or more. This chain links TRBV7-9 with TRBJ1-5, with TRBD1 matching 7 bases. Trimming cost V 2 bases and J 0 bases; bases outside gene matches: 1. The germline gives CDR1 SEHNR, CDR2 FQNEAQ (reference sequence). The CDR3 loop spans 15 amino acids. The DNA of the CDR3 is TGTGCCAGCAGCTTAACAGGGGCTAGCAATCAGCCCCAGCATTTT. Encoded protein: CASSLTGASNQPQHF.

This chain uses TRBV27 with TRBJ2-2; TRBD2 aligns across 12 bases. V was clipped by 5 bases and J by 5 bases; unmatched bases: 3. Germline lookup yields CDR1 MNHEY and CDR2 SMNVEV (reference sequence). This CDR3 is 15 amino acids long. CDR3: CASSPTSGGTGELFF. For the CDR3, the DNA is TGTGCCAGCAGTCCGACTAGCGGGGGAACCGGGGAGCTGTTTTTT.

In its sample, this clonotype was seen a few times. This chain joins TRBV9 and TRBJ2-7, with 7 bases identical to TRBD1. This CDR3 comprises 14 residues. Germline values: CDR1 SGDLS, CDR2 YYNGEE. The J segment lost 6 bases and the V segment lost 4 bases, leaving 10 bases of the junction unmatched. Written as DNA, the CDR3 is TGTGCCAGCAGCCCACAAACGGACAGGCTCGAGCAGTACTTC. It is translated as CASSPQTDRLEQYF.

This clonotype was counted many times. The rearrangement joins TRBV29-1 to TRBJ2-5; D is unresolved. V lost 5 bases to trimming and J lost 4 bases, with 17 bases between them. This CDR3 is built from 14 residues. Germline CDR1 and CDR2: SQVTM and ANQGSEA. CDR3: CSVPDTGRGETQYF. The CDR3 nucleotides read TGCAGCGTTCCTGACACGGGCCGCGGAGAGACCCAGTACTTC.

This clonotype has a count of ten or more. The rearrangement links TRBV7-8 to TRBJ1-1; D call uncertain. Germline CDR1 SGHVS, CDR2 FQNEAQ. Trimming removed 4 bases at V and 2 bases at J, with 8 bases between. This CDR3 is 13 amino acids long. The CDR3 region is CASSSAGNTEAFF. For the CDR3, the DNA is TGTGCCAGCAGCTCGGCAGGCAACACTGAAGCTTTCTTT.

V and J are TRBV11-1 and TRBJ2-1; 13 nucleotides align to TRBD2. From germline, CDR1 is SGHAT and CDR2 FQDESV (reference sequence). Unmatched junction bases numbered 10, after V lost 7 bases and J lost 7 bases. The CDR3 covers 16 residues. The CDR3 region has the DNA TGTGCCAGCACCCGCCTGGGACTAGCGGGACGGAATGAGCAGTTCTTC. Its translation: CASTRLGLAGRNEQFF.

This clonotype appeared many times. The chain employs TRBV28 and TRBJ1-2; D gene ambiguous. Germline V gene data show CDR1 as MDHEN and CDR2 as SYDVKM. Trimming cost V 7 bases and J 6 bases, with 12 bases left between them. The CDR3 contains 12 residues. CDR3 protein: CASTLSGDGYTF. The CDR3 nucleotides are TGTGCCAGCACCTTATCGGGCGATGGCTACACCTTC.

This clonotype has just a few counts. The chain is built from TRBV29-1 and TRBJ2-2, with D perhaps matching TRBD1 (5 bases). Germline values: CDR1 SQVTM, CDR2 ANQGSEA. Trimming removed 0 bases from V and 5 bases from J, with 13 bases in between. CDR3 length equals 15 residues. The CDR3 nucleotides are TGCAGCGTTGAAGAACCCAGGGTTGGAACCGGGGAGCTGTTTTTT. It translates to CSVEEPRVGTGELFF.